The sequence of this T cell receptor beta chain was determined in a study of blood T cell repertoires in COVID-19. Turning to the study itself: Collection of acute and convalescent COVID-19 samples took place in the United States, Italy and Spain.

The protocol was immunoSEQ multiplex PCR, while the TCRdb copy is restricted to in-frame clones and leaves out a portion. The data contain around 150,000 clones, about 88% of them singletons. Sequenced: peripheral blood. The TCR originated in a man between 45 and 60 years old with active or convalescent COVID-19.

CDR3 residues: CASSRHLEAFF. The CDR3 DNA reads as TGCGCCAGCAGCCGACACCTTGAAGCTTTCTTT. The chain recombines TRBV10-1 with TRBJ1-1; D is unresolved. V was shortened by 6 bases and J by 7 bases, with 9 bases between the two germline ends. The CDR3 sequence is 11 residues long. From germline, CDR1 is WNHNN and CDR2 SYGVQD (reference sequence).